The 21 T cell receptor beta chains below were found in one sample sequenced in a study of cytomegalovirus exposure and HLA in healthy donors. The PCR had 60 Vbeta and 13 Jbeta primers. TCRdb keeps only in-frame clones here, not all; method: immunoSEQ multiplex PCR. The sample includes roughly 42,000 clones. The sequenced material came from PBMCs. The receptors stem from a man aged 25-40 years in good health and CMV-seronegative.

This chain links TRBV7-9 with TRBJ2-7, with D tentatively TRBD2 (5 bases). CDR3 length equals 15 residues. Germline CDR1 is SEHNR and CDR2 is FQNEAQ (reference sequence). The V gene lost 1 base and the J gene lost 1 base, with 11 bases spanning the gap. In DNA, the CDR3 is TGTGCCAGCAGCTTAGGAGCGGACTCATCCTACGAGCAGTACTTC. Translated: CASSLGADSSYEQYF.

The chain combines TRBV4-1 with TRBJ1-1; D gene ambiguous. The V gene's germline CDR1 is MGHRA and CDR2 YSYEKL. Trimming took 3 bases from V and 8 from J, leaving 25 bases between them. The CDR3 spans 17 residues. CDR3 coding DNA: TGCGCCAGCAGCCACGATAAGAGAGGGTCAGCAGGCCTCGAAGCTTTCTTT. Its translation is CASSHDKRGSAGLEAFF.

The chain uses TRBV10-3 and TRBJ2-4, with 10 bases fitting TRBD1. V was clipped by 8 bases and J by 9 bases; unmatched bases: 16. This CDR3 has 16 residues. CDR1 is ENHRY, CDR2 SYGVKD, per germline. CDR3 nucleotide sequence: TGTGCCATCGGTCCCCCTCCCGGGACAGGGGATACCATTCAGTACTTC. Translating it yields CAIGPPPGTGDTIQYF.

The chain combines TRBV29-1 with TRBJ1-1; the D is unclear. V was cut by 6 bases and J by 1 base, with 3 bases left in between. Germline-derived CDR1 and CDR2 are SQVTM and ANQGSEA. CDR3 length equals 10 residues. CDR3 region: CSVSNTEAFF. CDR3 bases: TGCAGCGTCTCGAACACTGAAGCTTTCTTT.

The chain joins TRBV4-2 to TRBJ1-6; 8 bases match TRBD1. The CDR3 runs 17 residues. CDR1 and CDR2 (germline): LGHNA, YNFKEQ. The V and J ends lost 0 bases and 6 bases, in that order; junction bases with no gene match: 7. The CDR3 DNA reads TGTGCCAGCAGCCAAGACCCCAGGGGGCTGGGTAATTCACCCCTCCACTTT. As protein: CASSQDPRGLGNSPLHF.

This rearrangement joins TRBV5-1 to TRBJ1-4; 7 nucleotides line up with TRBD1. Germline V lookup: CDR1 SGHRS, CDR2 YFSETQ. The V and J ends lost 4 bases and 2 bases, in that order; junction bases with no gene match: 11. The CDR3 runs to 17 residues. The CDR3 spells CASSNRDSTATNEKLFF. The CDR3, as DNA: TGCGCCAGCAGCAACCGGGACAGTACGGCGACTAATGAAAAACTGTTTTTT.

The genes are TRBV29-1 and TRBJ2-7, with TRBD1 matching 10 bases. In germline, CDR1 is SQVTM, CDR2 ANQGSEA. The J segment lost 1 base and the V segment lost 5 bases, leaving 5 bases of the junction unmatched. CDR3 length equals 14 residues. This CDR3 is CSVWDRGSSYEQYF. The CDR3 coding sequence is TGCAGCGTTTGGGACAGGGGTTCGTCCTACGAGCAGTACTTC.

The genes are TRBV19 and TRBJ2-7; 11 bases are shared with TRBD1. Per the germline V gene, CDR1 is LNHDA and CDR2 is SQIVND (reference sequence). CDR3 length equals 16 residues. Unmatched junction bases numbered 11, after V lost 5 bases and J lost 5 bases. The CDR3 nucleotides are TGTGCCAGTAGTGCAACGGGACAGGGGGACATCCACGAGCAGTACTTC. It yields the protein CASSATGQGDIHEQYF.

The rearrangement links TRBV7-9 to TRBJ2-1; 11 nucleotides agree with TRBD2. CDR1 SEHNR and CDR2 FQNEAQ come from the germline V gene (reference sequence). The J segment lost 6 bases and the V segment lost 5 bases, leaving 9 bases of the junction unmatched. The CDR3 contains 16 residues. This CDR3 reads CASSPQTSGTRNEQFF. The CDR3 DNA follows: TGTGCCAGCAGCCCCCAGACTAGCGGGACCCGCAATGAGCAGTTCTTC. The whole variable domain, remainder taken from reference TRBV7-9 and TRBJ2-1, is DTGVSQNPRHKITKRGQNVTFRCDPISEHNRLYWYRQTLGQGPEFLTYFQNEAQLEKSRLLSDRFSAERPKGSFSTLEIQRTEQGDSAMYLCASSPQTSGTRNEQFFGPGTRLTVL.

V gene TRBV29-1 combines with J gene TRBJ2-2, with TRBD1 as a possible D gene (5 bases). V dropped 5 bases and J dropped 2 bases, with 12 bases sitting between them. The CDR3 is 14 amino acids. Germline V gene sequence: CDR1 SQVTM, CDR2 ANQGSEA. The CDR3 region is CSVRQIVNTGELFF. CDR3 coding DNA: TGCAGCGTTCGACAGATAGTAAACACCGGGGAGCTGTTTTTT.

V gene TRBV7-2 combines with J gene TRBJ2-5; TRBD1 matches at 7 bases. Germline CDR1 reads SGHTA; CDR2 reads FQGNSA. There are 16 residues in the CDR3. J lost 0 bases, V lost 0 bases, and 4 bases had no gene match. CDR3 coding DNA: TGTGCCAGCAGCTTAGCCGGGACAGTTAACCAAGAGACCCAGTACTTC. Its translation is CASSLAGTVNQETQYF.

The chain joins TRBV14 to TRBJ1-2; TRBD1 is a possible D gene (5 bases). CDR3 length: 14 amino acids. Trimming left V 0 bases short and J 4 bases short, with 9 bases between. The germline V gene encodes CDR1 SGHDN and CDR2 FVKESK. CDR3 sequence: CASSQERGGYGYTF. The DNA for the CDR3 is TGTGCCAGCAGCCAAGAACGCGGGGGCTATGGCTACACCTTC.

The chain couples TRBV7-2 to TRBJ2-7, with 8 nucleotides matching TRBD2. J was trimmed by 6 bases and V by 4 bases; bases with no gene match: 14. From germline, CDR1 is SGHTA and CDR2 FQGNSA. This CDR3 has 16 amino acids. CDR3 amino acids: CASSSQPSGLASEQYF. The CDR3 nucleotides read TGTGCCAGCAGCTCCCAACCCTCCGGACTAGCCTCCGAGCAGTACTTC. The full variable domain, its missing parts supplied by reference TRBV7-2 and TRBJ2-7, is GAGVSQSPSNKVTEKGKDVELRCDPISGHTALYWYRQSLGQGLEFLIYFQGNSAPDKSGLPSDRFSAERTGGSVSTLTIQRTQQEDSAVYLCASSSQPSGLASEQYFGPGTRLTVT.

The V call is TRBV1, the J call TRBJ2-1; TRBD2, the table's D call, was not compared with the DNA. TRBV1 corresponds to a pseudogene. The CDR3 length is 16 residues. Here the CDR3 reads CTRIGSRPRRDNEQFF. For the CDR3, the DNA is TGCACCAGGATAGGCAGCCGCCCTAGGCGCGACAATGAGCAGTTCTTC.

CDR3 DNA: TGTGCCAGCAGCTTGTTTCAGGGGTATGAAAAACTGTTTTTT. It is translated as CASSLFQGYEKLFF. This chain links TRBV5-6 with TRBJ1-4, with D possibly TRBD1 on 6 matching bases. The CDR3 runs 14 residues. Germline CDR1 and CDR2: SGHDT and YYEEEE. V dropped 1 base and J dropped 6 bases, with 10 bases sitting between them.

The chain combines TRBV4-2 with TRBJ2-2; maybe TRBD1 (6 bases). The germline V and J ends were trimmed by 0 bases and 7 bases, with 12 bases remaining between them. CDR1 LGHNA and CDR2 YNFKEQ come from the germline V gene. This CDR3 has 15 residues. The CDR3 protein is CASSQEGADSGELFF. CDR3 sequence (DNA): TGTGCCAGCAGCCAAGAAGGGGCGGACAGCGGGGAGCTGTTTTTT.

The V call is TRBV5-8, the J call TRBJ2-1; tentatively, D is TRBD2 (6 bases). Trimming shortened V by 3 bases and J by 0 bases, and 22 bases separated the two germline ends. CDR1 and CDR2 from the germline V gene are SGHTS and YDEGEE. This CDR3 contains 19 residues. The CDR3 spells CASSWRWASARSSYNEQFF. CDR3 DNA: TGTGCCAGCAGCTGGCGCTGGGCTAGCGCAAGAAGCTCCTACAATGAGCAGTTCTTC.

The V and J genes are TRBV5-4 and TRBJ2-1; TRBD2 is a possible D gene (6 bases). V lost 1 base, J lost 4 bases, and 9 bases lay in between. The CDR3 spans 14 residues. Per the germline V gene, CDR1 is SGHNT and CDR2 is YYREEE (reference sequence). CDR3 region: CASSLPGTYNEQFF. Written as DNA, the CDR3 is TGTGCCAGCAGCTTGCCCGGGACTTACAATGAGCAGTTCTTC. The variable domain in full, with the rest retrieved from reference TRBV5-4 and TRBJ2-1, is ETGVTQSPTHLIKTRGQQVTLRCSSQSGHNTVSWYQQALGQGPQFIFQYYREEENGRGNFPPRFSGLQFPNYSSELNVNALELDDSALYLCASSLPGTYNEQFFGPGTRLTVL.

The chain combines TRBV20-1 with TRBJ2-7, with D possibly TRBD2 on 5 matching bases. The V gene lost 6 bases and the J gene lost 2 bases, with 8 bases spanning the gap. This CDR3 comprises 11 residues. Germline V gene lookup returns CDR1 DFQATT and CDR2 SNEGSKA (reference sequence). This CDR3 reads CSAEGAYEQYF. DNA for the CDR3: TGCAGTGCCGAGGGCGCCTACGAGCAGTACTTC.

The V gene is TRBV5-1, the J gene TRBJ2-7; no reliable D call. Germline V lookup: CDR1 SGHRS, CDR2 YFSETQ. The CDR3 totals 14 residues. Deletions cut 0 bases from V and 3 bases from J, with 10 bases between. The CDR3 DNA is TGCGCCAGCAGCTTGGGGGTAGACAACTACGAGCAGTACTTC. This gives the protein CASSLGVDNYEQYF.

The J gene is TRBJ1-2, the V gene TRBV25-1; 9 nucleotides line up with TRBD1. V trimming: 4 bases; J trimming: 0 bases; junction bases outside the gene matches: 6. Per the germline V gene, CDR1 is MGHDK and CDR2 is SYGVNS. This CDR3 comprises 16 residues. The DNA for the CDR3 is TGTGCCAGCAGTGGGGACAGGGCGGAAGCTAACTATGGCTACACCTTC. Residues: CASSGDRAEANYGYTF.